This TCR beta chain was sequenced during a study of blood T cell repertoires in COVID-19. At the level of the study: Samples came from the United States, Italy and Spain, spanning acute and convalescent COVID-19. From T cells, B-cell-depleted T cells, or PBMCs came the material, which was cDNA or gDNA.

In the original workflow: Estimated nucleated cell counts came from reference gene primer amplification. Assay used: immunoSEQ multiplex PCR; TCRdb lists only in-frame clones, some missing. That table furnishes V, J and clone size, whereas the DNA furnished D and trimming. In the table there are over 350,000 clones, around 86% of which are singletons. The germline V and J ends were trimmed by 4 bases and 1 base, with 10 bases remaining between them. Germline CDR1 SGHNT, CDR2 YENEEA. The CDR3 runs 14 residues. The chain couples TRBV11-3 to TRBJ1-1, with D unclear. Source material: peripheral blood. The source of this sequence is a woman under 40 with active or convalescent COVID-19. CDR3 sequence (DNA): TGTGCCAGCAGCTCCCGAGGGCAGAACACTGAAGCTTTCTTT. It yields the protein CASSSRGQNTEAFF.